This T cell receptor beta chain derives from a study of blood T cells in healthy people across ages. Study observations and caveats: Older age coincided with a roughly linear decline in TCR beta diversity per million T cells.

Ten or more counts support this clonotype. Its antigen remains unidentified. Each sample used at least 6.5 million PBMCs. Together with a sample-barcoded 5' primer, a J-beta primer mix was included in a second PCR lasting roughly 6 to 12 cycles. Through a template-switch adaptor with 12 random nucleotides, each cDNA molecule received a tag. In TCRdb, the 5' RACE reads were re-called with MiXCR into one record per CDR3 protein. The repertoire holds 630,000 or so distinct CDR3 sequences, with about 28% as singletons. The sequence was obtained from a woman older than 75 in good health. Sequencing input: blood.

The CDR3 DNA reads as TGTGCCAGCAGTTTCCAGCGGGGGGTATCGGTGGATGAGCAGTTCTTC. This encodes CASSFQRGVSVDEQFF. The chain carries TRBV28 and TRBJ2-1; 9 bases are shared with TRBD2. The CDR3 totals 16 residues. Germline CDR1 MDHEN, CDR2 SYDVKM. V shed 3 bases and J 8 bases; nucleotides not matched to a gene: 11.